Sequencing of this T cell receptor beta chain was carried out in a study of control samples from healthy donors and cancer patients. Germline assignment: CDR1 MNHEY and CDR2 SMNVEV (reference sequence). Between the trimmed V and J ends, which lost 3 bases and 4 bases, there was a span of 12 bases. The CDR3 extends over 14 amino acids. Some clones are missing from TCRdb's copy, which holds only in-frame ones; the method was immunoSEQ multiplex PCR. The repertoire holds 90,000 to 150,000 clones, with around nine tenths as singletons. The V gene is TRBV27, the J gene TRBJ1-2, with TRBD1 as a possible D gene (5 bases). Material: blood. This TCR was sampled from a man aged 25-45 years in good health. CDR3 nucleotides: TGTGCCAGCAGTTTTGGCAGGGTAGGCTATGGCTACACCTTC. Translating it yields CASSFGRVGYGYTF.